A single sample gave rise to the 16 T cell receptor beta chains below, sequenced in a study of T cells expressing NK-cell markers. TCRdb processed the 5' RACE reads again and assigns one entry to each CDR3 protein, with no DNA. The sample table includes about 450,000 distinct CDR3 sequences. Source material: blood T cells: a sorted CD56 or NKG2C T cell subset, CD4+ or CD8+ T cells, or bulk PBMC T cells (not recorded which). These receptors were taken from a woman between 18 and 75 years old in good health.

This sequence joins TRBV7-2 and TRBJ2-2; the TCRdb call, TRBD1, lacks DNA for checking. The germline CDR1 and CDR2 sequences are SGHTA and FQGNSA. The CDR3 covers 17 residues. CDR3 sequence: CASSWSDGGPNTGELFF.

The CDR3 loop is CSATPRDSIYEQYF. This chain joins TRBV29-1 and TRBJ2-7; TCRdb's D call, TRBD2, is unchecked because there is no DNA. The CDR3 length is 14 residues. Germline loops: CDR1 SQVTM, CDR2 ANQGSEA.

The gene calls are TRBV12-3 or TRBV12-4 and TRBJ2-2; TCRdb picks TRBD1, but there is no DNA to check that call. This CDR3 is 13 amino acids long. Here the CDR3 reads CASSRTGLGELFF.

The rearrangement links TRBV11-1 to TRBJ2-1; absent DNA, TCRdb's TRBD2 call cannot be checked. Germline assignment: CDR1 SGHAT and CDR2 FQDESV (reference sequence). There are 19 residues in the CDR3. The CDR3 reads CASSLSAGGVFSNYNEQFF.

The chain employs TRBV9 and TRBJ2-3. Germline V gene lookup returns CDR1 SGDLS and CDR2 YYNGEE. CDR3 size: 15 residues. CDR3 sequence reads: CASSAAGYPTDTQYF.

The rearrangement joins TRBV2 to TRBJ1-5; lacking DNA, the TRBD1 call made by TCRdb goes unchecked. Germline V gene data show CDR1 as SNHLY and CDR2 as FYNNEI. This CDR3 region has 13 residues. CDR3 loop: CATGTAGNQPQHF.

The gene calls are TRBV20-1 and TRBJ2-5; lacking DNA, the TRBD1 call made by TCRdb goes unchecked. CDR3 size: 13 residues. Germline V gene data show CDR1 as DFQATT and CDR2 as SNEGSKA (reference sequence). This CDR3 is CSARRPSQETQYF.

The chain combines TRBV7-8 with TRBJ2-7; TCRdb designates TRBD1, a call that cannot be tested without DNA. This CDR3 comprises 14 residues. CDR1 and CDR2 from the germline V gene are SGHVS and FQNEAQ. This chain's CDR3 is CASSLAVGDYEQYF.

The chain combines TRBV4-1 with TRBJ2-1; TCRdb's D call of TRBD2 is untestable without DNA. Germline CDR1 and CDR2: MGHRA and YSYEKL. CDR3 length equals 16 residues. The CDR3 loop reads CASSQERAGGYNEQFF.

This chain uses TRBV20-1 with TRBJ2-3; TCRdb lists TRBD2, though no DNA is available to test this call. This CDR3 is built from 14 residues. Germline V CDR1 and CDR2: DFQATT, SNEGSKA (reference sequence). CDR3 sequence reads: CSARLIASVHTQYF.

V and J are TRBV7-7 and TRBJ2-3; the D gene TCRdb calls, TRBD1, cannot be checked with no DNA. The CDR3 has 15 residues. The V gene's germline CDR1 is SSHAT and CDR2 FNYEAQ (reference sequence). The CDR3 protein is CASSLRQGSTDTQYF.

The chain links TRBV29-1 to TRBJ2-3; TCRdb selects TRBD1, and the lack of DNA leaves this call unchecked. This CDR3 comprises 14 residues. Germline loops: CDR1 SQVTM, CDR2 ANQGSEA. This CDR3 is CSVPRDTSTDTQYF.

The CDR3 here is CASSLGLPAEQYF. The chain combines TRBV5-1 with TRBJ2-7; with no DNA, the TCRdb D assignment of TRBD2 cannot be verified. CDR3 length: 13 amino acids. In germline, CDR1 is SGHRS, CDR2 YFSETQ.

The rearrangement links TRBV7-9 to TRBJ1-6. CDR3 size: 13 residues. Germline CDR1 SEHNR, CDR2 FQNEAQ (reference sequence). The CDR3 sequence: CASSRDSDSPLHF.

The CDR3 spells CASSQDLLFAGPIHNEQFF. The chain uses TRBV4-3 and TRBJ2-1. CDR1 and CDR2 from the germline V gene are LGHNA and YSLEER. The CDR3 sequence is 19 residues long.

This chain links TRBV7-2 with TRBJ2-2. The CDR3 runs 14 residues. CDR1 and CDR2 (germline): SGHTA, FQGNSA. CDR3 sequence: CASSSESNTGELFF.